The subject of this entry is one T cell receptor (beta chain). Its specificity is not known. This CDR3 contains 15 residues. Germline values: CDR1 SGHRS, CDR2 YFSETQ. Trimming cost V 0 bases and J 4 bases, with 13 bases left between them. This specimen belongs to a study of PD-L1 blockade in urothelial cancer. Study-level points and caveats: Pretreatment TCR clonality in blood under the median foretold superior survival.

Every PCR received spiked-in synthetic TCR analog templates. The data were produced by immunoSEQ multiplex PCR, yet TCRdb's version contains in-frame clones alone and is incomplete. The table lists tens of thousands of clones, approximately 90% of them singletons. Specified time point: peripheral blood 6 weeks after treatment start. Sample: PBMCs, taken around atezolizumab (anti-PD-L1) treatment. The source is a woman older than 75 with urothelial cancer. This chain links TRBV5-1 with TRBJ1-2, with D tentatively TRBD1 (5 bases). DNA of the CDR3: TGCGCCAGCAGCTTGGCCGGGGGAATGGGCTATGGCTACACCTTC. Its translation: CASSLAGGMGYGYTF.